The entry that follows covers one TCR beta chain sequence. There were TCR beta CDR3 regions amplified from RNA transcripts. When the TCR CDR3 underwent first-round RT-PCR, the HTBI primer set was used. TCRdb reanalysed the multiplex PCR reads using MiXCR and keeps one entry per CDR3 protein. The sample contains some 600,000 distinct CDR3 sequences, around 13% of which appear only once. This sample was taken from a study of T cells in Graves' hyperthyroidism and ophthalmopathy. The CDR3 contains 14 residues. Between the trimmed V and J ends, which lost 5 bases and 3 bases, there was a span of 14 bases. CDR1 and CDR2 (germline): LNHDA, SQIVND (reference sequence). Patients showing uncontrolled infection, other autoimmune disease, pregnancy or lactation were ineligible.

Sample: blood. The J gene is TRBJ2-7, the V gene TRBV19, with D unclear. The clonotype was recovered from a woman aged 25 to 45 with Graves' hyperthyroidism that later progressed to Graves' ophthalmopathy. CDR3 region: CASSPPDGHYEQYF. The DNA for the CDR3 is TGTGCCAGTAGTCCCCCGGACGGTCACTACGAGCAGTACTTC.